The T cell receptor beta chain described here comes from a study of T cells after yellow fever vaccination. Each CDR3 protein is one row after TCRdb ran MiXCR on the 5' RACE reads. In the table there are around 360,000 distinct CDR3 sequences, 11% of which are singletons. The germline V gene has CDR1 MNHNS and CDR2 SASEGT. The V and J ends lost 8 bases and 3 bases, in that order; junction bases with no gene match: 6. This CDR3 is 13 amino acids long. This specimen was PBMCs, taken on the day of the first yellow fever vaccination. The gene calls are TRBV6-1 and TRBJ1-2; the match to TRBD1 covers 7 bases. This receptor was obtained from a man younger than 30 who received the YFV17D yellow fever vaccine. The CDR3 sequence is CASLGGTDYGYTF. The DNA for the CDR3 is TGTGCCAGCCTAGGGGGGACAGACTATGGCTACACCTTC.